This is a list of T cell receptor beta chains from one sample in a study of memory CD4+ T cells and cytomegalovirus serostatus. The protocol was immunoSEQ multiplex PCR, while the TCRdb copy is restricted to in-frame clones and leaves out a portion. In the table there are some 64,000 clones, approximately 78% of which are singletons. Sequenced sample: memory CD4+ T cells from blood. The receptors shown here come from an adult in good health and CMV-seronegative. Each CDR3 is given with its conserved first and last residue.

j_gene,v_gene,CDR3aa
TRBJ1-4,TRBV2,CASILQGGLTNEKLFF
TRBJ1-6,TRBV14,CASSLYSSPLHF
TRBJ2-7,TRBV28,CASLQRPSYEQYF
TRBJ2-1,TRBV29-1,CSVRLAGAHNEQFF
TRBJ2-7,TRBV19,CASSIAGTSGGYEQYF
TRBJ2-7,TRBV6-5,CASRLGGSSYEQYF
TRBJ1-2,TRBV5-8,CASSFVQPGGYGYTF
TRBJ2-5,TRBV5-1,CASRNSGSKETQYF
TRBJ1-2,TRBV30,CAYGRRTNYGYTF
TRBJ1-3,TRBV30,CAWSPWAPGNTIYF
TRBJ2-1,TRBV4-2,CASSQKAGGLGYNEQFF
TRBJ2-7,TRBV27,CASSLRERNYEQYF
TRBJ1-2,TRBV18,CASSLDLGGLYGYTF
TRBJ2-2,TRBV5-1,CASSFLDTGELFF
TRBJ2-5,TRBV19,CASSKRGSGVGGTQYF
TRBJ1-1,TRBV6-5,CASSPIRENTEAFF
TRBJ1-2,TRBV27,CASSSTGTGLGGYTF
TRBJ1-2,TRBV6-1,CASSGEGRLLYGYTF
TRBJ2-1,TRBV4-1,CASSPAGGLNNEQFF
TRBJ2-7,TRBV6-1,CASSEELGGYEQYF
TRBJ2-7,TRBV28,CASRGQVPTYEQYF
TRBJ2-1,TRBV18,CASSPPTSSYEQFF
TRBJ2-7,TRBV11-2,CASSPISRGGVYEQYF
TRBJ2-7,TRBV19,CASSTSGSSYEQYF
TRBJ1-4,TRBV6-1,CASSEARKATNEKLFF
TRBJ2-7,TRBV7-9,CASSLKAGMGYEQYF
TRBJ1-5,TRBV18,CASSPTPGGGNQPQHF
TRBJ2-6,TRBV11-2,CASSPQQGTGANVLTF
TRBJ2-3,TRBV5-1,CASSRDSPTDTQYF
TRBJ1-1,TRBV6-4,CASSLHWNTEAFF
TRBJ2-1,TRBV5-4,CASSPSASGIDNEQFF
TRBJ1-3,TRBV7-9,CASSFVTSGNTIYF
TRBJ1-4,TRBV6-6,CASLRTGGFEKLFF
TRBJ2-7,TRBV2,CASSEELFKTYEQYF
TRBJ1-1,TRBV2,CASGPLDLRAFF
TRBJ2-2,TRBV9,CASSGGTSGISGELFF
TRBJ2-3,TRBV10-2,CASSGGGTASTDTQYF
TRBJ2-4,TRBV19,CASSPQGDSPLRTVAKNIQYF
TRBJ2-5,TRBV14,CASSRRAGGNQETQYF
TRBJ2-7,TRBV27,CASSLRSDWDYEQYF
TRBJ2-1,TRBV5-1,CASSLAPTGGAYNEQFF
TRBJ2-7,TRBV5-1,CASSPGGSGRGSSYEQYF
TRBJ2-5,TRBV4-2,CASSARRGEETQYF
TRBJ1-1,TRBV6-6,CASSYQALMNTEAFF
TRBJ2-3,TRBV30,CAWTSRSTDTQYF
TRBJ2-5,TRBV7-8,CASSRGATGAGETQYF
TRBJ2-3,TRBV4-1,CASSQDQLATGQDTQYF
TRBJ2-3,TRBV15,CATSRDRDTQYF
TRBJ2-7,TRBV5-4,CASSERGGHYEQYF
TRBJ2-7,TRBV25-1,CASSGGRGGSYEQYF
TRBJ1-3,TRBV15,CATSRDYQHSGNTIYF
TRBJ1-2,TRBV27,CASSPYDTGWGDGYTF
TRBJ1-1,TRBV18,CASSGGWNTEAFF
TRBJ2-7,TRBV6-5,CASSYSRTPGGEQYF
TRBJ2-5,TRBV7-2,CASSQTRLRTQYF
TRBJ1-5,TRBV27,CASSLYGSGNQPQHF
TRBJ2-1,TRBV7-8,CASTSSRLAVFDNEQFF
TRBJ1-1,TRBV6-5,CASIKGTFTEAFF
TRBJ1-6,TRBV6-5,CASSYNRNSPLHF
TRBJ2-6,TRBV7-9,CASSLGEGLISGANVLTF